This section outlines one TCR beta chain sequence together with its context. Its antigen is currently unknown. These data come from a study of regulatory T cells in long-lasting Graves disease. General study findings and limits: The number of shared public clonotypes was higher in persistent patients (approximately 2,600) than new patients (966).

The TCR beta library used iRepertoire HTBI primers with Arm-PCR amplification of CDR3. A single record per CDR3 protein comes from TCRdb applying MiXCR to the multiplex PCR reads. The table lists 360,000 or so distinct CDR3 sequences, around 23% of them singletons. Specified time point: persistent/refractory GD, antithyroid drugs over 5 years with positive TRAb. Researchers made the TCR library from RNA that was extracted from PBMCs. With V trimmed by 6 bases and J by 4 bases, 7 bases remained unmatched. This CDR3 has 15 residues. The germline V gene encodes CDR1 LNHDA and CDR2 SQIVND (reference sequence).

This chain uses TRBV19 with TRBJ2-2; the match to TRBD1 covers 8 bases. The clonotype was recovered from a woman in her thirties or forties with Graves disease. The specimen was peripheral blood mononuclear cells (PBMCs), collected when the disease was refractory, from a patient treated with antithyroid drugs. The CDR3 DNA is TGTGCCAGTAGAGGGGGACAGGCTTTCACCGGGGAGCTGTTTTTT. As protein: CASRGGQAFTGELFF.